This T cell receptor (beta chain) was identified in a study of T-cell memory formation after mild COVID-19. V was trimmed by 5 bases and J by 7 bases, leaving 10 bases between them. Germline values: CDR1 SEHNR, CDR2 FQNEAQ (reference sequence). The CDR3 sequence is 12 residues long. A few counts support this clonotype. The antigen is unknown. TCRdb reprocessed the 5' RACE reads via MiXCR and lists one record per CDR3 protein. Here the sample spans hundreds of thousands of distinct CDR3 sequences, roughly 20% being singletons. Study-wide results and caveats: CD4/CD8 balance characterized clones contracting day 15 to 85, and CD4+ skew characterized later expanders.

Sequences were obtained from PBMCs or a T cell subset sorted from them (not recorded which). The chain carries TRBV7-9 and TRBJ2-3; no firm D call. This clonotype was obtained from an adult woman who had mild COVID-19 (a few samples of this study predate the infection). Cell type and time point are not known. Here the CDR3 reads CASSQTPHTQYF. Here the CDR3 DNA reads TGTGCCAGCAGCCAAACTCCCCATACGCAGTATTTT.